This TCR beta chain derives from a study of Ad26.COV2.S vaccination and SARS-CoV-2 variants. Study-level results: Breadth of non-spike TCRs did not differ between vaccinees and placebo recipients. Individuals receiving vaccine had higher spike-specific TCR breadth than placebo recipients did. Reportedly, after vaccination the spike-specific CD8+ and CD4+ T cell responses displayed substantial breadth. Quantification of TCR breadth and depth may have yielded underestimates of total T cell responses.

Germline CDR1 MDHEN, CDR2 SYDVKM. The V end lost 3 bases, the J end lost 8 bases, and 13 bases lay between the germline ends. The CDR3 runs to 13 residues. The assay was immunoSEQ multiplex PCR, and TCRdb's table has in-frame clones only and misses some. The data contain 87,000 or so clones, 82% of them singletons. As for this clone: Its antigen is not known.

This sequence was found in a human donor who had recovered from COVID-19. The V and J genes are TRBV28 and TRBJ1-2; TRBD1 might be the D (5 bases). The material sequenced was peripheral blood, taken after recovery from COVID-19. The CDR3 DNA is TGTGCCAGCAGTTTGGAGGACAAACGGGGCTACACCTTC. Translating gives CASSLEDKRGYTF.